This T cell receptor (beta chain) comes out of a study of T cell repertoires in cytomegalovirus infection. Study overall: Newly reported HLA-C-restricted and thoroughly characterized HLA-B-restricted CMV epitopes were employed.

The CDR3 has 16 residues. Germline V CDR1 and CDR2: SGHTA, FQGTGA. V gave up 1 base and J gave up 7 bases; unmatched junction bases: 5. TCRdb analysed the reads with MiXCR anew, one entry per CDR3 protein. The table shows around 900,000 distinct CDR3 sequences, with roughly 30% occurring only once. This clonotype has a handful of counts. No antigen is known for it. The sequenced sample was cultured CD8+ T cells from PBMCs, obtained from culture after CMV antigen stimulation. This clonotype was obtained from a human donor in good health (CMV status not recorded). Some clones in this sample may be carry-over from other donors' samples. The chain employs TRBV7-3 and TRBJ2-1, with 12 positions matching TRBD2. The CDR3 region has the DNA TGTGCCAGCAGCTTAAGTGGACTAGCGGGGCCGAATGAGCAGTTCTTC. Protein: CASSLSGLAGPNEQFF.